This T cell receptor beta chain was identified during a study of T cell repertoires in cytomegalovirus infection. Study summary: In public TCR beta signatures, there were indications of both CMV infection and matching HLA type.

This clonotype appeared many times. Its specificity is unknown. The V and J ends lost 5 bases and 9 bases, in that order; junction bases with no gene match: 8. In germline, CDR1 is MNHEY, CDR2 SVGEGT. The CDR3 extends over 15 amino acids. TCRdb passed the reads through MiXCR, listing each CDR3 protein once. The table has 300,000 to 400,000 distinct CDR3 sequences, around 25% seen once; the top ten hold less than 15%. This TCR came from a human donor in good health (CMV status not recorded). Some clones in this sample may be carry-over from other donors' samples. The input for sequencing was cultured PBMCs, taken from culture after CMV antigen stimulation. V and J are TRBV6-2 or TRBV6-3 and TRBJ2-1; 12 bases are a match to TRBD2. CDR3 in amino acids: CASSKLAGGGGEQFF. In nucleotides, the CDR3 is TGTGCCAGCAGTAAACTAGCGGGAGGAGGGGGTGAGCAGTTCTTC.